The 23 T cell receptor beta chains below all came from one sample that was sequenced in a study of long-term antiretroviral therapy in people with HIV. Run at survey level, the immunoSEQ assay was version v3.0. The assay was immunoSEQ multiplex PCR, and TCRdb's table has in-frame clones only and misses some. The repertoire includes about 20,000 clones, over 75% of them detected once, and roughly 9.2% sits in the top ten. The material sequenced was unsorted PBMCs, taken 4.4 years before starting antiretroviral therapy. Every receptor here comes from a woman between 25 and 40 years old with HIV.

The genes are TRBV7-9 and TRBJ2-1; possibly TRBD2 for D (5 bases). Germline-derived CDR1 and CDR2 are SEHNR and FQNEAQ (reference sequence). V was clipped by 5 bases and J by 3 bases, with 11 bases between them. This CDR3 is built from 14 residues. The CDR3 protein is CASSPQAVYNEQFF. The CDR3 coding sequence is TGTGCCAGCAGCCCACAAGCGGTCTACAATGAGCAGTTCTTC.

The chain carries TRBV6-5 and TRBJ2-2; D tentatively reads TRBD1 or TRBD2 (5 bases each). Germline V gene lookup returns CDR1 MNHEY and CDR2 SVGAGI. The CDR3 is made up of 15 amino acids. The V and J ends lost 8 bases and 3 bases respectively, with 16 bases between them. The CDR3 DNA follows: TGTGCCAGCGCCGCTTGGGACGGCTACACCGGGGAGCTGTTTTTT. This encodes CASAAWDGYTGELFF.

The chain links TRBV18 to TRBJ2-5, with unresolved D. V was trimmed by 6 bases and J by 2 bases, leaving 13 bases between them. The CDR3 runs 14 residues. The germline CDR1 and CDR2 sequences are KGHSH and LQKENI. CDR3 DNA: TGTGCCAGCTCCCAAAGTGGCAGTCAAGAGACCCAGTACTTC. Translating it yields CASSQSGSQETQYF.

The V gene is TRBV10-3, the J gene TRBJ2-7, with D possibly matching TRBD2 (7 bases). The CDR3 runs to 16 residues. Germline V gene sequence: CDR1 ENHRY, CDR2 SYGVKD. V dropped 2 bases and J dropped 6 bases, with 20 bases sitting between them. CDR3 residues: CAISEAKGGSITEQYF. Here the CDR3 DNA reads TGTGCCATCAGTGAGGCGAAGGGGGGGTCAATTACCGAGCAGTACTTC.

Note on this clone: Different DNA sequences within this sample yield the same CDR3. This sequence joins TRBV15 and TRBJ2-5; a possible D gene is TRBD1 (5 bases). CDR1 is LNHNV, CDR2 YYDKDF, per germline (reference sequence). The CDR3 spans 14 residues. V was clipped by 0 bases and J by 2 bases, with 7 bases between them. This chain's CDR3 is CATSRDQGQETQYF. CDR3 DNA: TGTGCCACCAGCAGAGATCAGGGACAAGAGACCCAGTACTTC. Filled out from reference TRBV15 and TRBJ2-5, the complete variable domain reads DAMVIQNPRYQVTQFGKPVTLSCSQTLNHNVMYWYQQKSSQAPKLLFHYYDKDFNNEADTPDNFQSRRPNTSFCFLDIRSPGLGDTAMYLCATSRDQGQETQYFGPGTRLLVL.

This chain links TRBV2 with TRBJ1-2; 7 nucleotides match TRBD1. Germline V gene lookup returns CDR1 SNHLY and CDR2 FYNNEI. The V gene end was trimmed by 6 bases and the J gene end by 3 bases; junction bases not matched to a gene: 4. This CDR3 is built from 13 residues. The DNA for the CDR3 is TGTGCCAGCAGCCAGGGACAGTACTATGGCTACACCTTC. Translated: CASSQGQYYGYTF.

The gene calls are TRBV2 and TRBJ2-7; 7 nucleotides align to TRBD1. The V gene end was trimmed by 2 bases and the J gene end by 5 bases; junction bases not matched to a gene: 12. CDR3 length equals 16 residues. Germline lookup yields CDR1 SNHLY and CDR2 FYNNEI. CDR3 bases: TGTGCCAGCAGTGAAAGGGGGCCTCCCCTTGGCCACGAGCAGTACTTC. Translating it yields CASSERGPPLGHEQYF.

The V and J genes are TRBV5-4 and TRBJ1-2; 7 nucleotides align to TRBD1. Germline V gene sequence: CDR1 SGHNT, CDR2 YYREEE (reference sequence). V dropped 3 bases and J dropped 3; count of bases not matched to a gene: 8. The CDR3 sequence is 15 residues long. This CDR3 is CASSSLDRSHYGYTF. CDR3 nucleotide sequence: TGTGCCAGCAGCTCCTTGGACAGGTCGCACTATGGCTACACCTTC.

The J gene is TRBJ1-2, the V gene TRBV29-1, with D maybe TRBD1 (5 bases). Deletions cut 8 bases from V and 8 bases from J, with 21 bases between. CDR1 and CDR2 (germline): SQVTM, ANQGSEA. CDR3 length: 13 residues. The CDR3 DNA is TGCAGCTCCGCCGGCAGGGAAGGTGCGGGCTACACCTTC. Encoded protein: CSSAGREGAGYTF.

This clone is labeled as medium-sized. The V and J genes are TRBV6-1 and TRBJ2-2; D is undetermined. V was pared by 6 bases and J by 2 bases, with 10 bases between. The CDR3 covers 14 residues. Germline CDR1 is MNHNS and CDR2 is SASEGT. The CDR3 sequence: CASRAAFNTGELFF. The CDR3 coding sequence is TGTGCCAGCAGGGCAGCGTTTAACACCGGGGAGCTGTTTTTT.

This rearrangement joins TRBV30 to TRBJ1-2; D is undetermined. This CDR3 has 11 residues. The V gene lost 0 bases and the J gene lost 5 bases, with 4 bases spanning the gap. The germline V gene encodes CDR1 GTSNPN and CDR2 SVGIG (reference sequence). CDR3 protein: CAWSVNYGYTF. CDR3 DNA sequence: TGTGCCTGGAGTGTCAATTATGGCTACACCTTC. Together with reference TRBV30 and TRBJ1-2, the CDR3 gives the full variable domain: SQTIHQWPATLVQPVGSPLSLECTVEGTSNPNLYWYRQAAGRGLQLLFYSVGIGQISSEVPQNLSASRPQDRQFILSSKKLLLSDSGFYLCAWSVNYGYTFGSGTRLTVV.

V and J are TRBV18 and TRBJ2-2; 9 nucleotides line up with TRBD1. Germline trimming cut 3 bases from V and 8 bases from J; bases unmatched to any gene: 10. The CDR3 runs 16 residues. Germline V gene sequence: CDR1 KGHSH, CDR2 LQKENI. CDR3 protein: CASSPQEQGARGELFF. The DNA for the CDR3 is TGTGCCAGCTCACCCCAGGAACAGGGGGCGCGTGGGGAGCTGTTTTTT.

J is TRBJ1-6 and V is TRBV21-1; the table gives TRBD1 as D, unverified against the DNA. TRBV21-1 is shown as a pseudogene. The CDR3 is 15 residues long. The CDR3 loop is CASSVRDRGNSPLHF. Written as DNA, the CDR3 is TGTGCCAGCAGCGTCCGGGACAGGGGGAATTCACCCCTCCACTTT.

The chain employs TRBV5-8 and TRBJ2-6; D is unclear. The CDR3 has 17 amino acids. V dropped 1 base and J dropped 0 bases, with 11 bases sitting between them. Looked up from germline, CDR1 is SGHTS and CDR2 is YDEGEE. The CDR3, as DNA: TGTGCCAGCAGCTTGTCGTTCTCTAGCTCTGGGGCCAACGTCCTGACTTTC. Amino acid sequence: CASSLSFSSSGANVLTF.

The V and J genes are TRBV7-9 and TRBJ1-5; D is ambiguous. Germline values: CDR1 SEHNR, CDR2 FQNEAQ (reference sequence). Trimming stripped 0 bases from V and 5 bases from J, with 14 bases between. This CDR3 region has 16 residues. The CDR3 region is CASSLAGSRRDQPQHF. DNA for the CDR3: TGTGCCAGCAGCTTAGCGGGGAGTCGGAGGGATCAGCCCCAGCATTTT.

In DNA, the CDR3 is TGTGCCAGCAGCGTGGATTCGGCCGCTAACTATGGCTACACCTTC. Translating it yields CASSVDSAANYGYTF. The chain links TRBV9 to TRBJ1-2, with unresolved D. V lost 2 bases, J lost 0 bases, and 11 bases lay in between. CDR3 length: 15 residues. In germline, CDR1 is SGDLS, CDR2 YYNGEE.

The V call is TRBV4-3, the J call TRBJ2-6, with D perhaps matching TRBD1 (6 bases). Germline V gene lookup returns CDR1 LGHNA and CDR2 YSLEER. This CDR3 comprises 17 residues. The V end lost 0 bases, the J end lost 4 bases, and 13 bases lay between the germline ends. CDR3 loop: CASSQDMWGTGANVLTF. The DNA for the CDR3 is TGCGCCAGCAGCCAAGATATGTGGGGGACAGGGGCCAACGTCCTGACTTTC.

This sequence joins TRBV28 and TRBJ1-1, with D uncertain. The V gene's germline CDR1 is MDHEN and CDR2 SYDVKM. The CDR3 length is 11 residues. V lost 3 bases to trimming and J lost 6 bases, with 5 bases between them. CDR3 loop: CASSFASEAFF. The CDR3 DNA reads as TGTGCCAGCAGTTTCGCATCTGAAGCTTTCTTT.

The chain employs TRBV11-2 and TRBJ2-7; D possibly matches TRBD1 or TRBD2 (6 bases each). Looked up from germline, CDR1 is SGHAT and CDR2 is FQNNGV. The CDR3 loop spans 16 amino acids. Trimming stripped 5 bases from V and 0 bases from J, with 17 bases between. The CDR3: CASSPMGGSYSYEQYF. The CDR3 DNA follows: TGTGCCAGCAGCCCCATGGGGGGCTCCTACTCCTACGAGCAGTACTTC.

The J gene is TRBJ1-4, the V gene TRBV30; 8 bases are shared with TRBD1. The V gene end was trimmed by 0 bases and the J gene end by 8 bases; junction bases not matched to a gene: 5. The CDR3 is 14 residues long. Germline CDR1 GTSNPN, CDR2 SVGIG (reference sequence). The CDR3 reads CAWSVLQGGEKLFF. The CDR3 DNA sequence: TGTGCCTGGAGTGTATTACAGGGGGGGGAAAAACTGTTTTTT.

This rearrangement joins TRBV18 to TRBJ2-1; a possible D gene is TRBD1 (6 bases). The CDR3 length is 19 residues. Germline CDR1 reads KGHSH; CDR2 reads LQKENI. V was trimmed by 5 bases and J by 0 bases, leaving 23 bases between them. CDR3 DNA sequence: TGTGCCAGCTCAGGCTTGGGACAATCCAGAACCAGCTCCTACAATGAGCAGTTCTTC. Its protein is CASSGLGQSRTSSYNEQFF.

The V gene is TRBV10-3, the J gene TRBJ2-3; D possibly corresponds to TRBD1 (5 bases). CDR1 and CDR2 (germline): ENHRY, SYGVKD. The CDR3 consists of 16 residues. Between the trimmed V and J ends, which lost 3 bases and 5 bases, there was a span of 18 bases. The CDR3 loop reads CAISEGRQQQGDTQYF. DNA of the CDR3: TGTGCCATCAGTGAAGGAAGACAGCAGCAGGGAGATACGCAGTATTTT.

The chain couples TRBV13 to TRBJ1-2; D gene uncertain. The CDR3 is 12 residues long. CDR1 PRHDT and CDR2 FYEKMQ come from the germline V gene (reference sequence). V lost 2 bases and J lost 8, with 9 bases in between. The CDR3 region is CASSLKGRGYTF. Here the CDR3 DNA reads TGTGCCAGCAGCTTAAAAGGCCGGGGCTACACCTTC.